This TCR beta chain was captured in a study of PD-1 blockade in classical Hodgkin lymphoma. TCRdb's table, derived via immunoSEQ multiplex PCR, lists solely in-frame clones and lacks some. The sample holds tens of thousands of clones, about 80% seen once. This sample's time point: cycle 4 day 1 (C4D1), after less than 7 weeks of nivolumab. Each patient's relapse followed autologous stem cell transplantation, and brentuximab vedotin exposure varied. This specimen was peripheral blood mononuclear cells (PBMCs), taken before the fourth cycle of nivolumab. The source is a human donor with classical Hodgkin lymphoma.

Written as DNA, the CDR3 is TGTGCCAGCAGCCTCGCCCGGAATGAGCAGTTCTTC. It encodes CASSLARNEQFF. This chain links TRBV11-3 with TRBJ2-1; D gene uncertain. The V end was cut by 5 bases, the J end by 7 bases, with 9 bases between. Germline loops: CDR1 SGHNT, CDR2 YENEEA. This CDR3 spans 12 amino acids.